The clone carrying this T cell receptor (beta chain) was counted only a few times. Its antigen is as yet unknown. The data originate from a study of cytomegalovirus exposure and HLA in healthy donors. Findings and limits, study-wide: The analysis excluded some indistinguishable V segments, including TRBV6-2 and TRBV6-3. In a later analysis, common viral pathogens appeared linked to several of the most significant clusters. A few of the chains that were CMV-associated were confirmed in vitro to be specific for CMV antigens.

Trimming shortened V by 6 bases and J by 1 base, and 15 bases separated the two germline ends. The CDR3 contains 15 residues. Germline V CDR1 and CDR2: SGHTA, FQGNSA. PCR was performed using 60 Vbeta and 13 Jbeta primers. The protocol was immunoSEQ multiplex PCR, while the TCRdb copy is restricted to in-frame clones and leaves out a portion. Of 85,000 to 120,000 clones listed, about 71% are singletons. The genes are TRBV7-2 and TRBJ1-1, with D possibly matching TRBD1 (6 bases). The clonotype comes from a boy between 10 and 17 years old in good health and CMV-seronegative. Sequencing used PBMCs. The CDR3 region is CASRERGAGNTEAFF. DNA of the CDR3: TGTGCCAGCAGGGAGCGGGGGGCGGGGAACACTGAAGCTTTCTTT.